The TCR beta chain under discussion was sequenced for a study of T-cell memory formation after mild COVID-19 (dated by TCRdb to about 2021). For context, the study as a whole: TCR sequence clusters from the two donors were largely donor specific. In a couple of donors, T-cell clones that expanded and contracted after mild COVID-19 were followed by sequencing TCRalpha and TCRbeta repertoires longitudinally. Two young, previously healthy adult volunteers made up the cohort, one male and one female. The study at large found these results: SARS-CoV-2 specificity was not confirmed for the second-wave clones peaking on day 37. Some responding clones were detected in pre-infection memory, suggesting pre-existing cross-reactive memory T cells joined the SARS-CoV-2 response. Contracting CD4+ clones were found mainly in CM and EM memory subsets, while CD8+ clones were enriched in EMRA. The study included only a couple of mild cases, and larger cohorts that include severe cases with pre-infection samples were judged to be necessary. Clones that contracted from day 15 to 85 showed balanced CD4/CD8 phenotypes, whereas a second wave of clones that expanded from day 15 to 37 leaned towards CD4+.

Ficoll-Paque density gradient centrifugation was the method used to isolate PBMCs. Taken from the germline V gene (reference sequence), the CDR1 and CDR2 loops are LGHDT and YNNKEL. The CDR3 sequence holds 17 residues, the cysteine and phenylalanine included. Kept here is only the CDR3 DNA, which spans 51 bases and is read in frame from base 1. V is clipped by 4 bases and J by 0 bases, and the sequence between their germline boundaries is 18 bases long. TCRdb names Illumina NovaSeq 6000 as the instrument used. cDNA libraries for TCRalpha and TCRbeta were prepared by 5'RACE using constant-segment primers, with sample barcodes and unique molecular identifiers added. Trizol reagent was used to extract RNA from every sample. Libraries were amplified in two PCR steps, with a second sample barcode and Illumina TruSeq adapters added in the second step. Sequencing of the libraries was done on an Illumina NovaSeq, producing 2 x 150 bp paired-end reads. On the authors' methods: The reads were demultiplexed and collapsed into UMI-guided consensus sequences using migec v1.2.7. Using mixcr v2.1.11, the UMI consensuses were aligned to TRA and TRB V and J templates and assembled into clonotypes. Clonotypes were classified as expanded or contracted when called significant by both edgeR and NoisET, with noise models trained on biological replicates. edgeR calls used a false discovery rate-adjusted p below 0.01 and a log2 fold-change threshold of 1. As an exploratory analysis of dynamics, max-normalized trajectories of the 1000 most abundant clonotypes were examined by PCA with hierarchical clustering. Each responding clone was given a CD4 or CD8 phenotype based on the CD4+ and CD8+ repertoires, which had been sequenced separately. TCRdb reanalyzed the raw reads on its own, using fastp at Q25 for trimming and MiXCR for clone calling, and kept in-frame beta chains. Merged by CDR3 protein, the rows form single entries marked with the most common genes and DNA. The V and J calls come from TCRdb's annotation, not from the publication. The sample table contains 550,000 to 700,000 distinct CDR3 sequences; only one count was recorded for roughly 18% of them. In total, the top ten clones hold more than 10% of the sample.

About this clonotype: The clone's antigen remains unknown. Qualities for individual bases were not recorded, and no much larger clone is one base off.

Sequenced input: PBMCs or a T cell subset sorted from them (not recorded which). The TCR was taken from an adult woman who had mild COVID-19 (a few samples of this study predate the infection). The sample titles of this study are shuffled in the database, so cell type and time point are left out; the donor was told from shared clones. The V gene is TRBV3-1 and the J gene is TRBJ1-1, and the D gene may be TRBD1, 5 bases matching. The bases are TGTGCCAGCAGCCTACGTGGGGGACGTGGGATGAACACTGAAGCTTTCTTT. Translated, this is CASSLRGGRGMNTEAFF. The CDR3, completed at both ends by the reference TRBV3-1 and TRBJ1-1 genes, gives the full variable domain DTAVSQTPKYLVTQMGNDKSIKCEQNLGHDTMYWYKQDSKKFLKIMFSYNNKELIINETVPNRFSPKSPDKAHLNLHINSLELGDSAVYFCASSLRGGRGMNTEAFFGQGTRLTVV.